These T cell receptor beta chains were read from a single sample in a study of early T cells in non-severe SARS-CoV-2 infection. In TCRdb, the 5' RACE reads were re-called with MiXCR into one record per CDR3 protein. Among about 76,000 distinct CDR3 sequences listed, around 11% were seen once. What was sequenced was whole blood. These receptors were collected from an adult who was a healthcare worker with PCR-confirmed SARS-CoV-2 infection or an uninfected control (not recorded which). Each CDR3 is given with its conserved first and last residue. A D gene is named only where the DNA matches it firmly. A clone size is listed for some rows: how often the clone was seen (once, few, many), or a class if it is expanded.

D	J	V	size	CDR3	DNA
NA	TRBJ2-6	TRBV20-1	NA	CSASFAEAGANVLTF	TGCAGTGCTAGTTTTGCAGAAGCTGGGGCCAACGTCCTGACTTTC
NA	TRBJ1-1	TRBV29-1	few	CSAVKGAGAFF	TGCAGCGCCGTAAAGGGCGCTGGGGCTTTCTTT
NA	TRBJ2-7	TRBV7-8	many	CASSLWTETYEQYF	TGTGCCAGCAGCTTGTGGACAGAAACCTACGAGCAGTACTTC
TRBD1	TRBJ1-1	TRBV10-2	many	CASSELDRANTEAFF	TGCGCCAGCAGTGAGCTGGACAGGGCGAACACTGAAGCTTTCTTT
TRBD1	TRBJ1-5	TRBV4-3	NA	CASSQGWRDRSYSNQPQHF	TGCGCCAGCAGCCAAGGTTGGCGGGACAGGAGCTATAGCAATCAGCCCCAGCATTTT
NA	TRBJ2-7	TRBV12-3/TRBV12-4	few	CASSFVRSQEQYF	TGTGCCAGCAGTTTTGTCCGCAGCCAGGAGCAGTACTTC
NA	TRBJ1-3	TRBV5-1	few	CASSLEGNTIYF	TGCGCCAGCAGCTTGGAGGGAAACACCATATATTTT
NA	TRBJ2-1	TRBV6-5	many	CASTNPQGGRGEQFF	TGTGCCAGCACCAACCCTCAGGGGGGCAGGGGTGAGCAGTTCTTC
NA	TRBJ2-5	TRBV9	NA	CASSVEVVGQETQYF	TGTGCCAGCAGCGTAGAGGTGGTGGGGCAAGAGACCCAGTACTTC
NA	TRBJ2-3	TRBV7-2	NA	CASSPSGPSTDTQYF	TGTGCCAGCAGCCCGTCCGGGCCCTCCACAGATACGCAGTATTTT
NA	TRBJ2-3	TRBV27	NA	CASSSAVPGSGLDTQYF	TGTGCCAGCAGTTCCGCCGTGCCGGGGTCGGGGTTAGATACGCAGTATTTT
NA	TRBJ2-7	TRBV5-1	many	CASRWGVSSYEQYF	TGCGCCAGCAGATGGGGGGTGAGCTCCTACGAGCAGTACTTC
NA	TRBJ2-2	TRBV4-1	many	CASSHKTGELFF	TGCGCCAGCAGCCATAAAACCGGGGAGCTGTTTTTT
NA	TRBJ2-2	TRBV10-2	few	CASTRLGDLTGELFF	TGCGCCAGCACCCGACTAGGGGATTTGACCGGGGAGCTGTTTTTT
TRBD2	TRBJ2-7	TRBV10-2	few	CASSESLLAGYEQYF	TGCGCCAGCAGTGAAAGTCTGCTAGCGGGGTACGAGCAGTACTTC
TRBD1	TRBJ2-2	TRBV19	many	CASKNRGDTGELFF	TGTGCCAGTAAGAACAGGGGAGACACCGGGGAGCTGTTTTTT
NA	TRBJ1-3	TRBV3-1	many	CASSQDEGSGNTIYF	TGTGCCAGCAGCCAAGATGAGGGTTCTGGAAACACCATATATTTT
TRBD1	TRBJ2-1	TRBV6-6	few	CASRPTGGLNNEQFF	TGTGCCAGCAGACCTACAGGGGGTCTGAACAATGAGCAGTTCTTC
TRBD2	TRBJ2-7	TRBV5-6	few	CASSLDSGGYEQYF	TGTGCCAGCAGCTTGGACAGCGGGGGATACGAGCAGTACTTC
NA	TRBJ2-1	TRBV2	many	CASSPLNEQFF	TGTGCCAGCAGTCCGTTAAATGAGCAGTTCTTC
NA	TRBJ1-1	TRBV12-3/TRBV12-4	many	CASSFNRENTEAFF	TGTGCCAGCAGTTTTAACCGGGAGAACACTGAAGCTTTCTTT
TRBD2	TRBJ2-1	TRBV5-4	NA	CASSLAGGAGVYNEQFF	TGTGCCAGCAGCTTGGCGGGGGGGGCTGGAGTTTACAATGAGCAGTTCTTC
TRBD2	TRBJ2-5	TRBV10-3	many	CAIRDSGGRGETQYF	TGTGCCATCAGGGATAGCGGGGGCCGCGGAGAGACCCAGTACTTC
TRBD2	TRBJ2-1	TRBV12-3/TRBV12-4	NA	CASSPTSGGAYEQFF	TGTGCCAGCAGCCCGACTAGCGGGGGGGCTTATGAGCAGTTCTTC
NA	TRBJ1-5	TRBV20-1	NA	CSARPTAGPQHF	TGCAGTGCTAGGCCTACAGCGGGGCCCCAGCATTTT
NA	TRBJ2-1	TRBV29-1	few	CSVLDGLKNEQFF	TGCAGCGTTTTAGATGGCCTTAAAAATGAGCAGTTCTTC
NA	TRBJ1-2	TRBV12-3/TRBV12-4	few	CASSRGVRGYTF	TGTGCCAGCAGTAGGGGAGTTCGAGGCTACACCTTC
TRBD1	TRBJ1-5	TRBV7-9	NA	CASSSGQGVQPQHF	TGTGCCAGCAGCTCCGGACAGGGGGTACAGCCCCAGCATTTT
TRBD1	TRBJ1-3	TRBV6-5	many	CASSYGPPGQAGGNTIYF	TGTGCCAGCAGTTACGGCCCCCCTGGACAGGCGGGGGGAAACACCATATATTTT
NA	TRBJ1-1	TRBV30	many	CAWNRGNTEAFF	TGTGCCTGGAATCGAGGGAACACTGAAGCTTTCTTT
TRBD1	TRBJ1-2	TRBV29-1	few	CSVEDRDRGYGYTF	TGCAGCGTTGAAGATCGGGACAGGGGCTATGGCTACACCTTC
TRBD2	TRBJ2-1	TRBV2	few	CASTPSGGGGYEQFF	TGTGCCAGCACCCCTAGCGGGGGGGGAGGTTATGAGCAGTTCTTC
NA	TRBJ2-1	TRBV7-9	NA	CASSLPDSSYNEQFF	TGTGCCAGCAGCTTACCGGACAGTTCCTACAATGAGCAGTTCTTC
NA	TRBJ2-1	TRBV7-2	NA	CASSLVGGRANNEQFF	TGTGCCAGCAGCTTAGTGGGGGGCAGGGCGAACAATGAGCAGTTCTTC
TRBD1	TRBJ1-6	TRBV27	NA	CASSLLDRDNSPLHF	TGTGCCAGCAGTTTATTAGACAGGGACAATTCACCCCTCCACTTT
NA	TRBJ1-1	TRBV5-1	NA	CASSTDGYTEAFF	TGCGCCAGCAGCACTGACGGGTACACTGAAGCTTTCTTT
TRBD1	TRBJ2-3	TRBV7-2	many	CASSLRPRGPGDTQYF	TGTGCCAGCAGCCTTCGTCCGAGGGGGCCCGGAGATACGCAGTATTTT
NA	TRBJ1-6	TRBV7-6	few	CASSLVPGEQGNSPLHF	TGTGCCAGCAGCTTAGTACCAGGGGAACAGGGTAATTCACCCCTCCACTTT
NA	TRBJ2-1	TRBV29-1	many	CSVGRGTGRGVEQFF	TGCAGCGTGGGGAGGGGGACAGGTCGCGGAGTGGAGCAGTTCTTC
NA	TRBJ1-1	TRBV18	many	CASSPPIGAVEAFF	TGTGCCAGCTCACCACCCATCGGGGCTGTTGAAGCTTTCTTT
TRBD2	TRBJ2-7	TRBV9	NA	CASSVGASGAYEPYF	TGTGCCAGCAGCGTAGGGGCTAGCGGGGCCTACGAGCCGTACTTC
NA	TRBJ1-2	TRBV27	many	CASSSAAPQLRYGYTF	TGTGCCAGCAGTTCGGCCGCACCGCAATTGCGCTATGGCTACACCTTC
NA	TRBJ1-3	TRBV6-2/TRBV6-3	NA	CASSYWSGNTIYF	TGTGCCAGCAGTTACTGGTCTGGAAACACCATATATTTT
NA	TRBJ1-1	TRBV4-3	few	CASSQDLQGGTEAFF	TGCGCCAGCAGCCAAGATCTCCAGGGCGGAACTGAAGCTTTCTTT
TRBD2	TRBJ2-2	TRBV20-1	NA	CSAREVRGGTGELFF	TGCAGTGCTAGAGAAGTGCGGGGGGGAACCGGGGAGCTGTTTTTT
NA	TRBJ1-2	TRBV29-1	NA	CSALKANYGYTF	TGCAGCGCCCTCAAGGCTAACTATGGCTACACCTTC
NA	TRBJ2-5	TRBV27	many	CASSLFMTETQYF	TGTGCCAGCAGTTTATTCATGACAGAGACCCAGTACTTC
NA	TRBJ1-1	TRBV10-3	NA	CAISSDRRVTEAFF	TGTGCCATCAGTTCCGACAGGAGGGTCACTGAAGCTTTCTTT
NA	TRBJ2-1	TRBV20-1	few	CSASLANEQFF	TGCAGTGCAAGTCTGGCCAATGAGCAGTTCTTC
TRBD1	TRBJ1-1	TRBV4-2	few	CASSHWDRDTEAFF	TGTGCCAGCAGCCATTGGGACAGGGACACTGAAGCTTTCTTT
NA	TRBJ1-1	TRBV6-2/TRBV6-3	many	CASSPSYTEAFF	TGTGCCAGCAGCCCCTCATACACTGAAGCTTTCTTT
NA	TRBJ2-5	TRBV19	many	CASRDLEKTQYF	TGTGCCAGTAGGGATTTGGAGAAGACCCAGTACTTC
NA	TRBJ2-7	TRBV2	many	CASTPRGRAYEQYF	TGTGCCAGCACCCCTCGGGGACGGGCCTACGAGCAGTACTTC
NA	TRBJ1-1	TRBV9	few	CASSPLGGANTEAFF	TGTGCCAGCAGCCCCCTGGGGGGCGCGAACACTGAAGCTTTCTTT
NA	TRBJ1-4	TRBV28	few	CASSSPTATNEKLFF	TGTGCCAGCAGTTCCCCGACAGCGACTAATGAAAAACTGTTTTTT
NA	TRBJ2-7	TRBV5-1	NA	CASSLYPGAEQYF	TGCGCCAGCAGCTTGTACCCGGGGGCCGAGCAGTACTTC
TRBD1	TRBJ2-7	TRBV4-1	few	CASSLDRGKEQYF	TGCGCCAGCAGCCTGGACAGGGGTAAAGAGCAGTACTTC